This paragraph reports one TCR beta chain. Its antigen is as yet unknown. TCRdb re-analysed the 5' RACE reads in MiXCR, keeping a single row per CDR3 protein. The sample holds more than 150,000 distinct CDR3 sequences, about 20% seen once. The data are from a study of T-cell memory formation after mild COVID-19. About the study: TCR clusters mostly belonged to single donors.

Notes on the study in general: Pre-infection memory contained some responding clones, which suggested that cross-reactive memory had joined. Day 15 to 85 contracting clones showed balanced CD4/CD8; later expanders leaned CD4+.

The origin of this receptor is an adult woman who had mild COVID-19 (a few samples of this study predate the infection). Cell type and time point are not known. Specimen: PBMCs or a T cell subset sorted from them (not recorded which).

The CDR3 bases are TGTGCCAGCAGCTTAAGGCTAGCGGTTTACAATGAGCAGTTCTTC. Its translation is CASSLRLAVYNEQFF. This chain connects TRBV11-3 to TRBJ2-1; 7 bases are a match to TRBD2. Germline lookup yields CDR1 SGHNT and CDR2 YENEEA. With 2 bases clipped from V and 4 bases from J, the junction kept 5 bases outside the gene matches. The CDR3 totals 15 residues.